This note documents a single T cell receptor (beta chain) sequence. Per the original data handling: Reference gene primers were amplified, and this amplification served to estimate nucleated cell counts. Clones were sequenced by immunoSEQ multiplex PCR, and TCRdb holds only the in-frame ones, with some missing. V and J calls plus clone size are reproduced from that table; the DNA served to infer D and trimming. The sample has roughly 250,000 clones, around nine tenths seen once; the top ten hold about 1%. The germline CDR1 and CDR2 sequences are SGHRS and YFSETQ. V lost 4 bases to trimming and J lost 8 bases; unmatched junction nucleotides: 10. The CDR3 spans 15 residues. The source of the sample is a study of blood T cell repertoires in COVID-19. Study context: The cDNA or gDNA used as material had been derived from T cells, B-cell-depleted T cells, or PBMCs.

V is TRBV5-1 and J is TRBJ2-1; TRBD2 matches at 9 bases. Sequenced: peripheral blood. This clonotype was sampled from a woman aged 40-49 years who had recovered from COVID-19. The CDR3 DNA follows: TGCGCCAGCAGCCCGCGGGAGGGCGGGTACGATGAGCAGTTCTTC. Protein: CASSPREGGYDEQFF.